A selection of T cell receptor beta chains follows, all from one sample in a study of cytomegalovirus exposure and HLA in healthy donors. This table comes from immunoSEQ multiplex PCR, and its TCRdb copy is limited to in-frame clones, with some not included. The data hold about 240,000 clones, with just under 90% observed a single time. Sequences were obtained from PBMCs. The receptor source for this set is a man between 18 and 35 years old in good health and CMV-seronegative. The CDR3 runs from the conserved cysteine through the conserved F or W. The order of the fields is CDR3 DNA, CDR3 protein, J gene, clone size, V gene, D gene, CDR3 length. D genes are given only for firm matches. Clone size, where shown, is once, few, many, or a class for clones that have expanded.

TGTGCCAGCAGTTTATCCGGACAGGGGTCGAACACCGGGGAGCTGTTTTTT CASSLSGQGSNTGELFF TRBJ2-2 - TRBV28 TRBD1 17
TGTGCCGACGGAGAAGACAGGGGAGGCGGGGAGCTGTTTTTT CADGEDRGGGELFF TRBJ2-2 once TRBV9 TRBD1 14
TGTGCCAGCACCCCAGGGTTAGGGCCTGGAAACACCATATATTTT CASTPGLGPGNTIYF TRBJ1-3 - TRBV6-5 - 15
TGCAGCGTTGAAGAGCAGTACGAGCAGTACTTC CSVEEQYEQYF TRBJ2-7 - TRBV29-1 - 11
TGTGCCAGCCGAGTGCGCGAATATCAGCCCCAGCATTTT CASRVREYQPQHF TRBJ1-5 once TRBV27 - 13
TGTGCCAGCAACAGGGATATGAACTATGGCTACACCTTC CASNRDMNYGYTF TRBJ1-2 - TRBV28 - 13
TGTGCCAGCAGCCCCACTAACGCGGGCTCCTACGAGCAGTACTTC CASSPTNAGSYEQYF TRBJ2-7 - TRBV5-4 - 15
TGTGCCAGCAGTTCCCGGGACAGAGCCACAGATACGCAGTATTTT CASSSRDRATDTQYF TRBJ2-3 - TRBV6-1 TRBD1 15
TGTGCCACAAAACTAGCGGGGGACTACAATGAGCAGTTCTTC CATKLAGDYNEQFF TRBJ2-1 - TRBV6-4 TRBD2 14
TGTGCCAGCAGTTTAGCGAGAAGCAATCAGCCCCAGCATTTT CASSLARSNQPQHF TRBJ1-5 - TRBV27 - 14
TGTGCCAGCGTAGGACAGACGGATGGCTACACCTTC CASVGQTDGYTF TRBJ1-2 - TRBV6-1 - 12
TGCGCCAGCAGCTTGGGCGACAGGGAGGAGACCCAGTACTTC CASSLGDREETQYF TRBJ2-5 - TRBV5-1 TRBD1 14
TGTGCCAGCAGCGGCGGACAGGGCAGCGAGCAGTACTTC CASSGGQGSEQYF TRBJ2-7 - TRBV9 TRBD1 13
TGTGCCAGCAGTTTATTCTGGACAGGGCTTCGGAATCAGCCCCAGCATTTT CASSLFWTGLRNQPQHF TRBJ1-5 - TRBV28 TRBD1 17
TGTGCCAGCAGCCTCCGACTAGCGGGGGGCAAAGACCCGTACAATGAGCAGTTCTTC CASSLRLAGGKDPYNEQFF TRBJ2-1 - TRBV9 TRBD2 19
TGCAGCGTTACTACAGGGCCCCTTTATGGCTACACCTTC CSVTTGPLYGYTF TRBJ1-2 - TRBV29-1 - 13
TGCGCCAGCAGCTTGGTCCCTGGGGCCAATCAGCCCCAGCATTTT CASSLVPGANQPQHF TRBJ1-5 - TRBV5-1 - 15
TGTGCCAGCAGCCCGCAGGGAAGGACTGAAGCTTTCTTT CASSPQGRTEAFF TRBJ1-1 - TRBV7-9 - 13
TGTGCCAGCAGCTTCCGACAGAACACCGGGGAGCTGTTTTTT CASSFRQNTGELFF TRBJ2-2 - TRBV7-9 - 14
TGTGCCAGCAGCTATATTGCGGCAGATACGCAGTATTTT CASSYIAADTQYF TRBJ2-3 few TRBV4-2 - 13
TGTGCCAGCAGTTTACCGCAGGGGTGGTCCTACGAGCAGTACTTC CASSLPQGWSYEQYF TRBJ2-7 - TRBV28 - 15
TGCGCCACGGACTCGGGACAGCTCCAGGGCGGCTACACCTTC CATDSGQLQGGYTF TRBJ1-2 - TRBV10-1 TRBD1 14
TGTGCCAGCAGTGAGGAGAGGACAGGTCAGTCACCCCTCCACTTT CASSEERTGQSPLHF TRBJ1-6 - TRBV6-1 TRBD1 15
TGTGCCAGCAGTCGACAGGGTGGGGCTAATGAAAAACTGTTTTTT CASSRQGGANEKLFF TRBJ1-4 - TRBV7-2 TRBD1 15
TGCGCCAGCAGCCAAGAATTGGCTAGCATCAATGAGCAGTTCTTC CASSQELASINEQFF TRBJ2-1 - TRBV4-1 - 15